This record covers a single T cell receptor (beta chain). Its antigen is not known. Germline V gives CDR1 KGHSH, CDR2 LQKENI. Trimming removed 1 base at V and 3 bases at J, with 7 bases between. The CDR3 totals 14 residues. This entry belongs to a study of T cell repertoires in cytomegalovirus infection. Study details: HLA-B-restricted CMV epitopes that are well studied, plus recently identified HLA-C-restricted ones, were used by the study. CMV infection together with matching HLA type was indicated by public TCR beta signatures. General study results and limits: It was HLA-C-restricted CMV-specific TCR beta clonotypes that dominated the response ex vivo.

TCRdb re-derived calls from the reads in MiXCR, one entry per CDR3 protein. The sample has 900,000 to 950,000 distinct CDR3 sequences, about a third seen once. This specimen was cultured CD8+ T cells from PBMCs, taken from culture after CMV antigen stimulation. The sequence came from a human donor in good health (CMV status not recorded). Some clones in this sample may be carry-over from other donors' samples. V and J are TRBV18 and TRBJ2-4; D remains ambiguous. Here the CDR3 DNA reads TGTGCCAGCTCACCACGCCAAGACAAAAACATTCAGTACTTC. It yields the protein CASSPRQDKNIQYF.